The table lists the clone carrying this TCR beta chain with a count of one. What it binds is not known. Mismatch with germline at one junction end may stem from a read error. This entry is derived from a study of tumor-infiltrating lymphocytes in primary liver carcinoma. Study-level information: Spanning 4.2 to 10 cm, the tumors were T1-T3 N0M0. Samples yielded about 3.65 to 8 million productive TCRbeta reads, similar across tissue types. Points from the study as a whole: Tumors and blood were compared for top-250-clone fraction, and tumors had the significantly higher value (p = 0.039). Only about 8-24% of top clones spanned all five tumor regions.

From approximately 0.5 ug of total RNA, TCR beta-specific cDNA was reverse-transcribed using a constant-region primer. Slightly modified ARM-PCR served as the procedure for the TCR beta libraries. These libraries came from three rounds of nested multiplex PCR. The first two PCR rounds, roughly 10 cycles each, used TRBV1-TRBV30 forward primers and a C-beta reverse primer. TCRdb re-called the multiplex PCR reads through MiXCR, storing one row per CDR3 protein. There are 84,000 or so distinct CDR3 sequences in the sample; about three quarters occur only once, and roughly 21% lies in the top ten. Starting material for RNA and DNA co-extraction consisted of roughly 20-34 mg of unsorted bulk tissue. CDR3 size: 14 residues. The germline gives CDR1 SQVTM, CDR2 ANQGSEA.

Sample: liver tumor tissue from sampling region 1. The subset: tumor region T1, superior pole. The chain uses TRBV29-1 and TRBJ2-2; a weak D match, TRBD1 (7 bases). The source of this sequence is a man in his forties or fifties with primary liver carcinoma and hepatitis B virus infection. CDR3 in DNA: TGCAGCGCCGAGACTCAGGGGGGTGCCGGGGAACTGTTTTTT. Protein product: CSAETQGGAGELFF.